A selection of T cell receptor beta chains follows, all from one sample in a study of Ad26.COV2.S vaccination and SARS-CoV-2 variants. Profiled with immunoSEQ multiplex PCR; TCRdb holds only in-frame clones, not every one. The sample carries 400,000 to 500,000 clones, approximately 87% recorded once. The sequenced sample was peripheral blood, obtained in a trial of Ad26.COV2.S vaccine versus placebo. Receptor source: a person aged 18-60 years who received the Ad26.COV2.S COVID-19 vaccine or a placebo. CDR3s include the opening cysteine and the closing phenylalanine or tryptophan. The D gene is left open where the match is weak. The size of a clone is reported for some rows only, either as once, few or many, or as a class for expanded clones.

>.|.|TRBJ2-7|TRBV6-2/TRBV6-3
CASSWPGTYEQYF
TGTGCCAGCAGTTGGCCGGGGACCTACGAGCAGTACTTC
>.|.|TRBJ1-6|TRBV5-1
CASSLGNSPLHF
TGCGCCAGCAGCTTGGGTAATTCACCCCTCCACTTT
>.|.|TRBJ2-2|TRBV4-2
CASSQTQGSGELFF
TGTGCCAGCAGCCAAACTCAGGGGTCCGGGGAGCTGTTTTTT
>.|.|TRBJ2-1|TRBV6-5
CASSYVQAGNEQFF
TGTGCCAGCAGTTACGTACAGGCCGGGAATGAGCAGTTCTTC
>.|.|TRBJ2-1|TRBV5-1
CASSPSRTSSYNEQFF
TGCGCCAGCAGCCCGTCCCGGACGAGCTCCTACAATGAGCAGTTCTTC
>TRBD1|once|TRBJ2-7|TRBV10-2
CASTPGQGGEQYF
TGCGCCAGCACTCCGGGACAGGGGGGCGAGCAGTACTTC
>.|.|TRBJ2-7|TRBV28
CASSFGGLEQYF
TGTGCCAGCAGTTTTGGAGGGCTCGAGCAGTACTTC
>TRBD1|.|TRBJ2-5|TRBV7-2
CASSSDRGQETQYF
TGTGCCAGCAGCTCGGACAGGGGCCAAGAGACCCAGTACTTC
>.|.|TRBJ2-1|TRBV4-1
CASSQDLVSSYNEQFF
TGCGCCAGCAGCCAAGATCTGGTGAGCTCCTACAATGAGCAGTTCTTC
>.|.|TRBJ1-5|TRBV6-5
CASRTSRNQPQHF
TGTGCCAGCAGGACATCACGGAATCAGCCCCAGCATTTT
>.|once|TRBJ2-2|TRBV7-2
CASSLVSRATGELFF
TGTGCCAGCAGCTTAGTTTCCAGGGCCACCGGGGAGCTGTTTTTT
>.|.|TRBJ2-6|TRBV6-1
CASSESRSSGANVLTF
TGTGCCAGCAGTGAAAGTCGTAGCTCTGGGGCCAACGTCCTGACTTTC
>.|.|TRBJ1-4|TRBV4-3
CASRQDGSTNEKLFF
TGCGCCAGCAGACAGGACGGATCAACTAATGAAAAACTGTTTTTT
>.|once|TRBJ1-5|TRBV19
CASSIVPGTQPQHF
TGTGCCAGTAGTATAGTCCCAGGGACTCAGCCCCAGCATTTT
>.|.|TRBJ2-1|TRBV12-3/TRBV12-4
CASSPQGGEQFF
TGTGCCAGCAGTCCACAGGGTGGCGAGCAGTTCTTC
>.|.|TRBJ1-2|TRBV19
CASSISSLANYGYTF
TGTGCCAGTAGTATCTCCAGCCTGGCTAACTATGGCTACACCTTC
>.|.|TRBJ1-3|TRBV5-1
CASSLEGSGNTIYF
TGCGCCAGCAGCTTGGAAGGATCTGGAAACACCATATATTTT
>.|.|TRBJ2-7|TRBV6-2/TRBV6-3
CASSYSGRESLYEQYF
TGTGCCAGCAGTTACTCAGGACGGGAATCTCTCTACGAGCAGTACTTC
>.|.|TRBJ1-1|TRBV7-3
CASSPTRNTEAFF
TGTGCCAGCAGTCCAACAAGGAACACTGAAGCTTTCTTT
>TRBD1|.|TRBJ1-1|TRBV6-4
CASSNTGDTEAFF
TGTGCCAGCAGTAATACAGGGGACACTGAAGCTTTCTTT
>.|.|TRBJ1-5|TRBV20-1
CSASRGGQPQHF
TGCAGTGCTAGTAGGGGGGGTCAGCCCCAGCATTTT
>TRBD2|.|TRBJ2-3|TRBV27
CASSLGGGGTDTQYF
TGTGCCAGCAGTTTGGGGGGGGGAGGAACAGATACGCAGTATTTT
>.|.|TRBJ2-3|TRBV4-3
CASSPPVGQPFQCTDTQYF
TGCGCCAGCAGCCCACCAGTAGGACAGCCCTTCCAATGCACAGATACGCAGTATTTT
>.|.|TRBJ2-2|TRBV15
CATSSELVRNAGELFF
TGTGCCACCAGCAGTGAACTAGTGCGGAACGCCGGGGAGCTGTTTTTT
>.|.|TRBJ1-5|TRBV27
CASSSVRSIYQPQHF
TGTGCCAGCAGTTCAGTTCGGTCGATTTATCAGCCCCAGCATTTT
>.|.|TRBJ1-2|TRBV6-2/TRBV6-3
CASSLTGLYGYTF
TGTGCCAGCAGTCTTACAGGGCTCTATGGCTACACCTTC
>.|.|TRBJ1-1|TRBV9
CASSPIWGRDTEAFF
TGTGCCAGCAGCCCAATATGGGGGAGGGACACTGAAGCTTTCTTT
>.|once|TRBJ1-1|TRBV3-1/TRBV3-2
CASSHRVAEAFF
TGTGCCAGCAGCCACCGGGTGGCTGAAGCTTTCTTT
>.|.|TRBJ2-2|TRBV11-3
CASSSQGTGELFF
TGTGCCAGCAGCTCCCAGGGGACCGGGGAGCTGTTTTTT
>.|once|TRBJ1-4|TRBV7-9
CASSAWTVENEKLFF
TGTGCCAGCAGCGCCTGGACAGTCGAGAATGAAAAACTGTTTTTT
>TRBD2|.|TRBJ2-2|TRBV4-3
CASSQKLAGGLTGELFF
TGCGCCAGCAGCCAAAAACTAGCGGGGGGACTCACCGGGGAGCTGTTTTTT
>.|.|TRBJ1-1|TRBV7-2
CASSLSAAPTEAFF
TGTGCCAGCAGCTTATCCGCAGCTCCCACTGAAGCTTTCTTT
>.|.|TRBJ2-5|TRBV5-4
CASSLVGGNQETQYF
TGTGCCAGCAGCTTGGTCGGAGGGAATCAAGAGACCCAGTACTTC
>.|once|TRBJ2-7|TRBV5-6
CASSLRVYEQYF
TGTGCCAGCAGCCTGAGGGTTTACGAGCAGTACTTC
>.|.|TRBJ2-2|TRBV30
CAWSAPPGNTGELFF
TGTGCCTGGAGTGCCCCCCCAGGAAACACCGGGGAGCTGTTTTTT
>.|.|TRBJ1-4|TRBV5-1
CASSLSEPDEKLFF
TGCGCCAGCAGCTTGTCTGAGCCGGATGAAAAACTGTTTTTT
>.|.|TRBJ2-7|TRBV29-1
CSVEAGQGRYEQYF
TGCAGCGTTGAAGCAGGGCAGGGAAGGTACGAGCAGTACTTC
>TRBD2|.|TRBJ2-5|TRBV7-3
CASSSSGGALETQYF
TGTGCCAGCAGCTCCAGCGGGGGGGCCTTAGAGACCCAGTACTTC
>.|.|TRBJ2-1|TRBV5-4
CASSETPGVSSYNEQFF
TGTGCCAGCAGCGAAACTCCGGGGGTTTCCTCCTACAATGAGCAGTTCTTC
>.|.|TRBJ1-4|TRBV19
CASSIYPGRFAGKLFF
TGTGCCAGTAGTATATACCCTGGACGGTTCGCGGGAAAACTGTTTTTT
>TRBD1|.|TRBJ2-2|TRBV3-1/TRBV3-2
CASSPGAQGASAGELFF
TGTGCCAGCAGCCCAGGGGCACAGGGGGCTTCGGCCGGGGAGCTGTTTTTT
>.|.|TRBJ2-7|TRBV9
CASSVGGTLYEQYF
TGTGCCAGCAGCGTAGGGGGGACACTGTACGAGCAGTACTTC
>.|.|TRBJ2-2|TRBV9
CASSVGGTGELFF
TGTGCCAGCAGCGTAGGCGGCACCGGGGAGCTGTTTTTT
>.|.|TRBJ2-3|TRBV27
CASKLWTTDTQYF
TGTGCCAGCAAATTGTGGACCACAGATACGCAGTATTTT
>TRBD1|.|TRBJ2-5|TRBV5-1
CASRPTPGQGGWVETQYF
TGCGCCAGCAGACCTACCCCCGGACAGGGAGGTTGGGTAGAGACCCAGTACTTC
>.|.|TRBJ2-6|TRBV7-3
CASSFGSRSGANVLTF
TGTGCCAGCAGCTTCGGGTCCCGATCTGGGGCCAACGTCCTGACTTTC
>.|.|TRBJ1-4|TRBV4-3
CASSQEEVPNEKLFF
TGCGCCAGCAGCCAAGAGGAGGTCCCCAATGAAAAACTGTTTTTT
>.|.|TRBJ1-3|TRBV30
CAWNFGPGNTIYF
TGTGCCTGGAATTTCGGACCTGGAAACACCATATATTTT
>.|.|TRBJ1-5|TRBV5-8
CASSLGQENQPQHF
TGTGCCAGCAGCTTGGGACAGGAGAATCAGCCCCAGCATTTT
>.|.|TRBJ1-5|TRBV9
CASSPDWSQVVHQPQHF
TGTGCCAGCAGCCCGGATTGGTCCCAGGTCGTGCATCAGCCCCAGCATTTT